What follows is one T cell receptor (beta chain) and its context. Antigen unknown. The time point was: patch test 2, 6 weeks after DPC sensitization. Documented treatment: therapeutic diphenylcyclopropenone sensitization with weekly scalp DPC. TCRdb re-called the RACE reads through MiXCR, storing one row per CDR3 protein. The sample carries 95,000 or so distinct CDR3 sequences, approximately 10% recorded once. These data belong to a study of human T cells and chemical hapten exposure. Study at large: How much TCR each sample yielded varied, mostly because pooled library volumes differed slightly. Study-wide results and limits: Patch test score was positively correlated with the counts of TCRs that had expanded at PT1.

The sample in question was whole blood, obtained in connection with sensitization to the hapten diphenylcyclopropenone (DPC). This TCR came from a woman between 35 and 50 years old with alopecia areata. Some clones in this sample may be carry-over from other donors' samples.

DNA of the CDR3: TGTGCCAGCCGGGACTCCCTACGGCTCAATGAGCAGTTCTTC. The encoded protein is CASRDSLRLNEQFF. V and J are TRBV2 and TRBJ2-1, with D tentatively TRBD2 (6 bases). Germline V gene lookup returns CDR1 SNHLY and CDR2 FYNNEI. Trimming removed 8 bases at V and 6 bases at J, with 17 bases between. This CDR3 region has 14 residues.